In its sample, the clone carrying this T cell receptor beta chain was seen many times. CDR1 and CDR2 (germline): SNHLY, FYNNEI. There are 13 residues in the CDR3. Trimming removed 9 bases at V and 0 bases at J, with 11 bases between. The data are from a study of T cells in Graves' hyperthyroidism and ophthalmopathy. Researchers took RNA transcripts and amplified the TCR beta CDR3 regions from them. An initial round of RT-PCR targeting the TCR CDR3 relied on the HTBI primer set. TCRdb ran MiXCR on the multiplex PCR reads and lists one entry per CDR3 protein. The repertoire holds 300,000 to 400,000 distinct CDR3 sequences, with about 21% as singletons.

The material sequenced was blood. The V and J genes are TRBV2 and TRBJ1-2; tentative D call: TRBD1 (6 bases). The clonotype comes from a woman aged 50 to 65 with Graves' hyperthyroidism. In nucleotides, the CDR3 is TGTGCCAGGGGGGCGTACGCTAACTATGGCTACACCTTC. This gives the protein CARGAYANYGYTF.